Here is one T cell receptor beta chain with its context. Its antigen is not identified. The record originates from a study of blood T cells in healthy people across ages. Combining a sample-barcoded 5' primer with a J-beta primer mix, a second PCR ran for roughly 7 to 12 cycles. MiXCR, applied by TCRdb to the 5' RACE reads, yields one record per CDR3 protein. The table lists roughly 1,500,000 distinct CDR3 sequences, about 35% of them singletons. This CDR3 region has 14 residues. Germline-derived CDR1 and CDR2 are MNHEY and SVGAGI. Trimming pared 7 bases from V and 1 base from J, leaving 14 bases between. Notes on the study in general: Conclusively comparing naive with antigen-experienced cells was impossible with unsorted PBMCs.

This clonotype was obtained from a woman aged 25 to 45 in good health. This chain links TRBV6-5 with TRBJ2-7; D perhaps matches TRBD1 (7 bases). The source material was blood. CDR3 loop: CASTQGGGSYEQYF. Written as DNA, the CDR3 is TGTGCCAGCACCCAGGGGGGCGGATCCTACGAGCAGTACTTC.